Following are 11 T cell receptor beta chains from one sample sequenced in a study of blood T cell repertoires in COVID-19. The data were produced by immunoSEQ multiplex PCR, yet TCRdb's version contains in-frame clones alone and is incomplete. The sample includes about 160,000 clones, approximately 86% of them seen just once. The sample comprised peripheral blood. These receptor sequences come from a woman aged 35 to 49 with COVID-19, enrolled during active disease.

V gene TRBV6-1 combines with J gene TRBJ2-2; 11 positions match TRBD2. V was pared by 0 bases and J by 5 bases, with 8 bases of the junction left unmatched. The CDR3 length is 18 residues. Germline V gene lookup returns CDR1 MNHNS and CDR2 SASEGT. CDR3 in DNA: TGTGCCAGCAGTGAAGCCTTTAGCGGGAGGGCCCAAACCGGGGAGCTGTTTTTT. It yields the protein CASSEAFSGRAQTGELFF.

A word on this clone: The sample has other DNA sequences that encode this CDR3 too. V gene TRBV7-3 combines with J gene TRBJ2-3; D is perhaps TRBD2 (6 bases). Trimming shortened V by 5 bases and J by 0 bases, and 12 bases separated the two germline ends. In germline, CDR1 is SGHTA, CDR2 FQGTGA. The CDR3 loop spans 15 amino acids. The CDR3 bases are TGTGCCAGCAGCCGAAGTGGAGGGAGCACAGATACGCAGTATTTT. Translation gives CASSRSGGSTDTQYF.

This clone was observed a single time. The rearrangement uses TRBV5-4 and TRBJ2-7, with TRBD1 matching 9 bases. This CDR3 has 13 residues. Germline-derived CDR1 and CDR2 are SGHNT and YYREEE (reference sequence). J gave up 5 bases and V 1 base, and 1 base lay outside the gene matches. The CDR3 sequence: CASSLWDRDEQYV. The CDR3 DNA is TGTGCCAGCAGCTTGTGGGACAGGGACGAGCAGTACGTC.

CDR3 in DNA: TGTGCCACCAGCAGAGCAAGCGGGGTCCCTGAGACCCAGTACTTC. This sequence encodes CATSRASGVPETQYF. V is TRBV15 and J is TRBJ2-5; 7 bases are a match to TRBD2. CDR3 length equals 15 residues. Germline-derived CDR1 and CDR2 are LNHNV and YYDKDF (reference sequence). The V gene end was trimmed by 1 base and the J gene end by 5 bases; junction bases not matched to a gene: 7.

The V and J genes are TRBV4-1 and TRBJ2-6; D possibly corresponds to TRBD2 (7 bases). The V end lost 4 bases, the J end lost 4 bases, and 20 bases lay between the germline ends. Germline assignment: CDR1 MGHRA and CDR2 YSYEKL. This CDR3 is built from 18 residues. The CDR3 nucleotides are TGCGCCAGCAGCCCGGGGGGCGCCGGTTCTGGAGGGGCCAACGTCCTGACTTTC. Translating gives CASSPGGAGSGGANVLTF.

J is TRBJ2-5 and V is TRBV10-3; no reliable D call. The CDR3 sequence is 12 residues long. V shed 3 bases and J shed 5 bases, with 7 bases lying between them. Germline assignment: CDR1 ENHRY and CDR2 SYGVKD. The CDR3, as DNA: TGTGCCATCAGTGATCTAAAGGAGACCCAGTACTTC. This sequence encodes CAISDLKETQYF.

This clone was seen at least ten times. The chain combines TRBV3-1 (or the pseudogene TRBV3-2) with TRBJ1-1; D uncertain. Per the germline V gene, CDR1 is LGHDT and CDR2 is YNNKEL (reference sequence). Between the trimmed V and J ends, which lost 4 bases and 5 bases, there was a span of 8 bases. The CDR3 is 12 amino acids. CDR3 in DNA: TGTGCCAGCAGCCTGTCGAGGACTGAAGCTTTCTTT. As protein: CASSLSRTEAFF.

This rearrangement joins TRBV9 to TRBJ1-2; D is perhaps TRBD1 (5 bases). The CDR3 contains 13 residues. Trimming shortened V by 0 bases and J by 5 bases, and 8 bases separated the two germline ends. CDR1 is SGDLS and CDR2 is YYNGEE in the germline V gene. CDR3 sequence (DNA): TGTGCCAGCAGCGTAGCGGGGGGATATGGCTACACCTTC. This codes for CASSVAGGYGYTF.

This clone came up once. The V call is TRBV7-9, the J call TRBJ1-1; 7 bases are a match to TRBD1. Germline CDR1 is SEHNR and CDR2 is FQNEAQ (reference sequence). J gave up 5 bases and V 5 bases, and 5 bases lay outside the gene matches. This CDR3 is 13 amino acids long. The CDR3 nucleotides read TGTGCCAGCAGCAGAACAGGGGAAACTGAAGCTTTCTTT. It translates to CASSRTGETEAFF.

V and J are TRBV30 and TRBJ1-2, with 7 bases fitting TRBD1. This CDR3 has 13 residues. Germline CDR1 is GTSNPN and CDR2 is SVGIG (reference sequence). J gave up 4 bases and V 6 bases, and 8 bases lay outside the gene matches. This CDR3 is CACTGAVGYGYTF. The CDR3 DNA reads TGTGCCTGTACAGGGGCGGTTGGCTATGGCTACACCTTC.

This clone was counted a few times. J is TRBJ1-1 and V is TRBV30; unclear D gene. The V gene's germline CDR1 is GTSNPN and CDR2 SVGIG (reference sequence). CDR3 length equals 15 residues. V was cut by 4 bases and J by 1 base, with 16 bases left in between. CDR3 in amino acids: CAWITFHYRNTEAFF. The CDR3 bases are TGTGCCTGGATCACCTTCCATTACAGGAACACTGAAGCTTTCTTT.